This T cell receptor beta chain was profiled in a study of T cells in Graves' hyperthyroidism and ophthalmopathy. Study outcomes and limitations: In the blood, most expanded thyroid clonotypes above 0.001 appeared as well.

This clonotype occurred a few times. Its antigen is undetermined. Each diagnosis drew on symptoms, thyroxine, TRAb, thyroid ultrasound and orbital computed tomography findings. TCR beta CDR3 sequences were amplified from RNA transcripts. In the first-round RT-PCR of the TCR CDR3, the HTBI primer set was used. TCRdb reprocessed the multiplex PCR reads with MiXCR, giving one entry per CDR3 protein. The sample carries approximately 600,000 distinct CDR3 sequences, around 15% recorded once. Sample: blood. This clonotype was obtained from a woman younger than 45 with Graves' hyperthyroidism.

In DNA, the CDR3 is TGTGCCAGTTGTACAACCGGGGAGCTGTTTTTT. This gives the protein CASCTTGELFF. V usage is TRBV28 and J usage is TRBJ2-2; no definite D call. This CDR3 has 11 residues. CDR1 and CDR2 from the germline V gene are MDHEN and SYDVKM. V lost 9 bases, J lost 5 bases, and 7 bases lay in between.